These T cell receptor beta chains were read from a single sample in a study of radiation and T cells in renal cell carcinoma. The repertoire was sequenced with immunoSEQ multiplex PCR; TCRdb's copy has only in-frame clones and lacks some. The top ten hold 15% to 20% of the sample, which has just under 150,000 clones, around 88% seen once. The sample was blood, taken from a patient whose treatment included radiotherapy and nephrectomy. These receptors originate from a woman between 50 and 59 years old with renal cell carcinoma. CDR3s include the opening cysteine and the closing phenylalanine or tryptophan. The order of the fields is V gene, clone size, D gene, J gene, CDR3 DNA, CDR3 protein. A D gene is named only where the DNA matches it firmly. Rows give clone size only sometimes, using once, few, many, or a class for an expanded clone.

v_gene: TRBV29-1
abundance: NA
d_gene: TRBD1
j_gene: TRBJ1-1
CDR3nt: TGCAGCGTTGGGTTAAGTGGCAGGGGGTATGAACTGGTCTCCGAAGCTTTCTTT
CDR3aa: CSVGLSGRGYELVSEAFF

v_gene: TRBV9
abundance: NA
d_gene: NA
j_gene: TRBJ2-1
CDR3nt: TGTGCCAGCAGCGTAGCGGGGGGCAAGAGAGTGAATGAGCAGTTCTTC
CDR3aa: CASSVAGGKRVNEQFF

v_gene: TRBV2
abundance: NA
d_gene: TRBD1
j_gene: TRBJ2-7
CDR3nt: TGTGCCAGCAGTAAGGGGGCGATCTACGAGCAGTACTTC
CDR3aa: CASSKGAIYEQYF

v_gene: TRBV4-1
abundance: once
d_gene: TRBD2
j_gene: TRBJ2-2
CDR3nt: TGCGCCAGCAGCCAAGTTCCGGGACTAGCGGAGAACACCGGGGAGCTGTTTTTT
CDR3aa: CASSQVPGLAENTGELFF

v_gene: TRBV11-3
abundance: NA
d_gene: NA
j_gene: TRBJ2-5
CDR3nt: TGTGCCAGTAGCTTAGGTGATGGTCGGCGGCGGGCCCGTCCCCAAGAGACCCAGTACTTC
CDR3aa: CASSLGDGRRRARPQETQYF

v_gene: TRBV28
abundance: NA
d_gene: NA
j_gene: TRBJ1-2
CDR3nt: TGTGCCAGCAGTTTATGGGAAGGGGCACGGGGCTACACCTTC
CDR3aa: CASSLWEGARGYTF

v_gene: TRBV7-2
abundance: NA
d_gene: NA
j_gene: TRBJ2-7
CDR3nt: TGTGCCAGCAGCCCCTCGACGGGAAAAAGCTCCTACGAGCAGTACTTC
CDR3aa: CASSPSTGKSSYEQYF

v_gene: TRBV7-9
abundance: NA
d_gene: NA
j_gene: TRBJ1-5
CDR3nt: TGTGCCAGCAGCTTAAATAGCAATCAGCCCCAGCATTTT
CDR3aa: CASSLNSNQPQHF

v_gene: TRBV27
abundance: NA
d_gene: NA
j_gene: TRBJ1-1
CDR3nt: TGTGCCAGCAGTTCCCACATGAACACTGAAGCTTTCTTT
CDR3aa: CASSSHMNTEAFF

v_gene: TRBV5-1
abundance: few
d_gene: NA
j_gene: TRBJ1-2
CDR3nt: TGCGCCAGCAGCGATCAGCCATCGGGCTACACCTTC
CDR3aa: CASSDQPSGYTF

v_gene: TRBV27
abundance: NA
d_gene: TRBD2
j_gene: TRBJ2-3
CDR3nt: TGTGCCAGCAGGACTAGCGGGGTCCTTTACCCAGATACGCAGTATTTT
CDR3aa: CASRTSGVLYPDTQYF

v_gene: TRBV6-5
abundance: NA
d_gene: NA
j_gene: TRBJ2-3
CDR3nt: TGTGCCAGCAGTTACTCCGGCCGGAGCACAGATACGCAGTATTTT
CDR3aa: CASSYSGRSTDTQYF

v_gene: TRBV9
abundance: NA
d_gene: NA
j_gene: TRBJ1-5
CDR3nt: TGTGCCAGCAGCGGCGACCCTTCGGGCAATCAGCCCCAGCATTTT
CDR3aa: CASSGDPSGNQPQHF

v_gene: TRBV27
abundance: NA
d_gene: NA
j_gene: TRBJ1-2
CDR3nt: TGTGCCAGCAGTCTCCGAGCTAACTATGGCTACACCTTC
CDR3aa: CASSLRANYGYTF

v_gene: TRBV9
abundance: NA
d_gene: NA
j_gene: TRBJ2-3
CDR3nt: TGTGCCAGCAGCTCAACTAGAGGTACGCAGTATTTT
CDR3aa: CASSSTRGTQYF

v_gene: TRBV6-5
abundance: once
d_gene: NA
j_gene: TRBJ1-1
CDR3nt: TGTGCCAGCAGTTACTCTCGGAATGAGAACACTGAAGCTTTCTTT
CDR3aa: CASSYSRNENTEAFF

v_gene: TRBV7-2
abundance: NA
d_gene: TRBD2
j_gene: TRBJ2-3
CDR3nt: TGTGCCAGCAGCTTAGCGGACGGGGGGGGATATACGCAGTATTTT
CDR3aa: CASSLADGGGYTQYF

v_gene: TRBV28
abundance: NA
d_gene: NA
j_gene: TRBJ2-4
CDR3nt: TGTGCCAGCAGGGGGGCCCCGCCCAAAAACATTCAGTACTTC
CDR3aa: CASRGAPPKNIQYF

v_gene: TRBV19
abundance: few
d_gene: TRBD2
j_gene: TRBJ2-1
CDR3nt: TGTGCCAGTAGCCCGGGACTAGCGATGGGCGAGCAGTTCTTC
CDR3aa: CASSPGLAMGEQFF

v_gene: TRBV2
abundance: NA
d_gene: NA
j_gene: TRBJ2-5
CDR3nt: TGTGCCAGCAGTGGGGGGGCCCTTCAAGAGACCCAGTACTTC
CDR3aa: CASSGGALQETQYF

v_gene: TRBV6-1
abundance: NA
d_gene: NA
j_gene: TRBJ2-7
CDR3nt: TGTGCCAGCTGTCAGGTCTACGAGCAGTACTTC
CDR3aa: CASCQVYEQYF

v_gene: TRBV5-5
abundance: NA
d_gene: TRBD1
j_gene: TRBJ2-1
CDR3nt: TGTGCCAGCAGCGGGACAGGGGTTCGAATCGATGAGCAGTTCTTC
CDR3aa: CASSGTGVRIDEQFF

v_gene: TRBV18
abundance: NA
d_gene: NA
j_gene: TRBJ1-4
CDR3nt: TGTGCCAGCTCACCACCGATCAGGGCAACTAATGAAAAACTGTTTTTT
CDR3aa: CASSPPIRATNEKLFF

v_gene: TRBV28
abundance: NA
d_gene: NA
j_gene: TRBJ2-7
CDR3nt: TGTGCCAGCAGAGAGGGCCCGGGGGTCGAGCAGTACTTC
CDR3aa: CASREGPGVEQYF

v_gene: TRBV18
abundance: NA
d_gene: TRBD1
j_gene: TRBJ1-2
CDR3nt: TGTGCCAGCTCACCACCAGGAGGGGGCGGTGTCTATGGCTACACCTTC
CDR3aa: CASSPPGGGGVYGYTF

v_gene: TRBV9
abundance: NA
d_gene: NA
j_gene: TRBJ2-1
CDR3nt: TGTGCCAGCAGCGTAGGACTGGAAACCTCCTACAATGAGCAGTTCTTC
CDR3aa: CASSVGLETSYNEQFF

v_gene: TRBV11-3
abundance: NA
d_gene: NA
j_gene: TRBJ2-7
CDR3nt: TGTGCGCCGCCAGGCTGCGAGCAGTACTTC
CDR3aa: CAPPGCEQYF

v_gene: TRBV6-5
abundance: NA
d_gene: NA
j_gene: TRBJ1-2
CDR3nt: TGTGCCAGCAGTTACTCGGGGGGTGGCTACACCTTC
CDR3aa: CASSYSGGGYTF

v_gene: TRBV6-5
abundance: NA
d_gene: TRBD2
j_gene: TRBJ2-5
CDR3nt: TGTGCCAGCAGTTACCTCGGACTAGCGGGAGAGGACCAGTACTTC
CDR3aa: CASSYLGLAGEDQYF

v_gene: TRBV6-5
abundance: NA
d_gene: TRBD1
j_gene: TRBJ2-2
CDR3nt: TGTGCCACCCAACCGGGACAGGGTGCCGGGGAGCTGTTTTTT
CDR3aa: CATQPGQGAGELFF

v_gene: TRBV6-5
abundance: NA
d_gene: NA
j_gene: TRBJ2-7
CDR3nt: TGTGCCAGCAGCTTAAGGACCTCAATCTACGAGCAGTACTTC
CDR3aa: CASSLRTSIYEQYF

v_gene: TRBV11-3
abundance: NA
d_gene: TRBD1
j_gene: TRBJ2-7
CDR3nt: TGTGCCAGCAGCTTAGGCGGGACAGGCTACGAGCAGTACTTC
CDR3aa: CASSLGGTGYEQYF

v_gene: TRBV19
abundance: NA
d_gene: TRBD2
j_gene: TRBJ2-1
CDR3nt: TGTGCCGCAGCGGGAGGGGTAACCTACAATGAGCAGTTCTTC
CDR3aa: CAAAGGVTYNEQFF

v_gene: TRBV2
abundance: once
d_gene: TRBD1
j_gene: TRBJ1-2
CDR3nt: TGTGCCAGCAGGGCCACAGGGGAGTATGGCTACACCTTC
CDR3aa: CASRATGEYGYTF

v_gene: TRBV4-1
abundance: NA
d_gene: NA
j_gene: TRBJ2-2
CDR3nt: TGCGCCAGCAGCAAAGGGGCGAGGGGTGGTACCGGGGAGCTGTTTTTT
CDR3aa: CASSKGARGGTGELFF

v_gene: TRBV15
abundance: few
d_gene: TRBD1
j_gene: TRBJ2-7
CDR3nt: TGTGCCACCAGCGGCTACCGGACAGGCGGTTACGAGCAGTACTTC
CDR3aa: CATSGYRTGGYEQYF

v_gene: TRBV5-1
abundance: NA
d_gene: NA
j_gene: TRBJ2-3
CDR3nt: TGCGCCAGCGCCGGAGGCTTTGACGTAGATACGCAGTATTTT
CDR3aa: CASAGGFDVDTQYF

v_gene: TRBV4-3
abundance: NA
d_gene: NA
j_gene: TRBJ2-4
CDR3nt: TGCGCCAGCAGCCAAGATCGTCTCCCAGCCAAAAACATTCAGTACTTC
CDR3aa: CASSQDRLPAKNIQYF

v_gene: TRBV9
abundance: NA
d_gene: TRBD2
j_gene: TRBJ2-1
CDR3nt: TGTGCCAGCAGCCCCGGGACTACCCACAATGAGCAGTTCTTC
CDR3aa: CASSPGTTHNEQFF

v_gene: TRBV25-1
abundance: NA
d_gene: TRBD1
j_gene: TRBJ2-1
CDR3nt: TGTGCCAGCAGGACAGGGTTCCGCTACAATGAGCAGTTCTTC
CDR3aa: CASRTGFRYNEQFF

v_gene: TRBV7-2
abundance: NA
d_gene: NA
j_gene: TRBJ2-7
CDR3nt: TGTGCCAGCAGCTTAGAAACCCTTAACTACGAGCAGTACTTC
CDR3aa: CASSLETLNYEQYF

v_gene: TRBV18
abundance: NA
d_gene: TRBD1
j_gene: TRBJ1-2
CDR3nt: TGTGCCAGCTCACCACGGACAGGGGAGGACTATGGCTACACCTTC
CDR3aa: CASSPRTGEDYGYTF

v_gene: TRBV7-9
abundance: NA
d_gene: TRBD1
j_gene: TRBJ2-7
CDR3nt: TGTGCCAGCAGCCTGGACAGGGTCAACGAGCAGTACTTC
CDR3aa: CASSLDRVNEQYF

v_gene: TRBV10-3
abundance: NA
d_gene: TRBD1
j_gene: TRBJ2-2
CDR3nt: TGTGCCACCAAGAGTCTGGGACAGTTTGGTATCGGGGAGCTGTTTTTT
CDR3aa: CATKSLGQFGIGELFF

v_gene: TRBV5-1
abundance: NA
d_gene: TRBD1
j_gene: TRBJ2-2
CDR3nt: TGCGCCAGCAGCTTGGGTCCGGGACAGTCGAACACCGGGGAGCTGTTTTTT
CDR3aa: CASSLGPGQSNTGELFF

v_gene: TRBV7-2
abundance: NA
d_gene: NA
j_gene: TRBJ2-5
CDR3nt: TGTGCCAGCAGCTTAGGGTCCCCGGGGGGCCGAGAGACCCAGTACTTC
CDR3aa: CASSLGSPGGRETQYF

v_gene: TRBV28
abundance: NA
d_gene: NA
j_gene: TRBJ1-3
CDR3nt: TGTGCCAGCAGCCCCGGTCAGGGCCTAGTTGGGAACACCATATATTTT
CDR3aa: CASSPGQGLVGNTIYF

v_gene: TRBV6-5
abundance: NA
d_gene: TRBD1
j_gene: TRBJ1-6
CDR3nt: TGTGCCAGCAGTTACGCAGGGGGAGATTCACCCCTCCACTTT
CDR3aa: CASSYAGGDSPLHF

v_gene: TRBV2
abundance: NA
d_gene: NA
j_gene: TRBJ2-7
CDR3nt: TGTGCCAGCACCCCGGGACAACCCTACGAGCAGTACTTC
CDR3aa: CASTPGQPYEQYF

v_gene: TRBV6-6
abundance: NA
d_gene: TRBD1
j_gene: TRBJ2-1
CDR3nt: TGTGCCAGCAGTTACTCACTCAGACAGGGGAGGATGTTCTTC
CDR3aa: CASSYSLRQGRMFF

v_gene: TRBV19
abundance: NA
d_gene: NA
j_gene: TRBJ2-7
CDR3nt: TGTGCCAGTAGTAGGTGGCAGCTCTCCGGGTACGAGCAGTACTTC
CDR3aa: CASSRWQLSGYEQYF

v_gene: TRBV5-1
abundance: NA
d_gene: NA
j_gene: TRBJ2-5
CDR3nt: TGCGCCAGCAGCCCTTCAGGAGGACAAGAGACCCAGTACTTC
CDR3aa: CASSPSGGQETQYF

v_gene: TRBV4-3
abundance: NA
d_gene: TRBD1
j_gene: TRBJ1-1
CDR3nt: TGCGCCAGCAGCCAATCTCTCTTGGGACAGACTGAAGCTTTCTTT
CDR3aa: CASSQSLLGQTEAFF